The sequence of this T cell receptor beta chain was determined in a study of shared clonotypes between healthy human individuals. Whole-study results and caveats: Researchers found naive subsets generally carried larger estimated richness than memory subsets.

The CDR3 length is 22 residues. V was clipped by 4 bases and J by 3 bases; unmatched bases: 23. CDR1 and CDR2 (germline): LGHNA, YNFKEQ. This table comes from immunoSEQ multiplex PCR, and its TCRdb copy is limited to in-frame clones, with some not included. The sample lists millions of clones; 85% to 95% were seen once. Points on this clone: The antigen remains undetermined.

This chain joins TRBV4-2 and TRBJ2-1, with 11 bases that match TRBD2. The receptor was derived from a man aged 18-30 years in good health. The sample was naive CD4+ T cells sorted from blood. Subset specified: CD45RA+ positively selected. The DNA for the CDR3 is TGTGCCAGCAGCCGCTTGCCCCCCGGAACTAGCGGGGGCGCCAAACGCTACAATGAGCAGTTCTTC. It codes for CASSRLPPGTSGGAKRYNEQFF.